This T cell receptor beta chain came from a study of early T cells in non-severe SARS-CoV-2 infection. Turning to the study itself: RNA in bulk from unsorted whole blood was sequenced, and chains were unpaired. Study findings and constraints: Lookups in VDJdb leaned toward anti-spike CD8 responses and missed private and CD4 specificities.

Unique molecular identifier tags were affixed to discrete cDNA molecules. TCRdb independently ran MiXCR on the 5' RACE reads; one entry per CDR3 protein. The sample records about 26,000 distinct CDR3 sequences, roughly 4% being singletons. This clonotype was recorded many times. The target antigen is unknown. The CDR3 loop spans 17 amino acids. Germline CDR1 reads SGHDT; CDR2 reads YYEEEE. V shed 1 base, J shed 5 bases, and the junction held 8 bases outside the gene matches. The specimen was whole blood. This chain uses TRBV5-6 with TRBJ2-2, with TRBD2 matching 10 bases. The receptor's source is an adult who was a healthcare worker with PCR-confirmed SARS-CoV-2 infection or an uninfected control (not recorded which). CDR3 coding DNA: TGTGCCAGCAGCTTGTATGGGCTAGCGGGAGTTACCGGGGAGCTGTTTTTT. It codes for CASSLYGLAGVTGELFF.